This TCR beta chain was recorded in a study of cytomegalovirus exposure and HLA in healthy donors. Study-level information: Of the donors genotyped, several hundred in all, 65% to 90% fell in the Caucasian-associated ancestry cluster.

Study observations and caveats: Cytomegalovirus-associated TCR beta chains were listed, numbering 150 to 200. Generally TCR sequences proved uncommon, though certain public TCRs appeared in numerous donors.

13 Jbeta primers and 60 Vbeta primers were used for the PCR. Under the authors' procedure: Roughly 11 million of the 80 million or so unique TCR beta chains counted in a later analysis were shared. The data were produced by immunoSEQ multiplex PCR, yet TCRdb's version contains in-frame clones alone and is incomplete. The DNA was the basis for D and trimming; V, J and clone size are from that table. The sample holds about 200,000 clones, around 77% seen once. Concerning this clone itself: Its antigen is still unknown.

The germline V gene encodes CDR1 SGHDT and CDR2 YYEEEE. The CDR3 is 15 residues long. The V segment lost 2 bases and the J segment 6 bases; nucleotides outside the gene matches: 10. The rearrangement uses TRBV5-6 and TRBJ1-2; 7 bases are a match to TRBD1. The sequenced material came from PBMCs. This TCR derives from a woman younger than 45 in good health and CMV-seronegative. CDR3 region: CASSFDRVGGHGYTF. CDR3 nucleotides: TGTGCCAGCAGCTTCGACAGGGTTGGTGGACATGGCTACACCTTC. Supplemented by reference TRBV5-6 and TRBJ1-2, the full variable domain reads DAGVTQSPTHLIKTRGQQVTLRCSPKSGHDTVSWYQQALGQGPQFIFQYYEEEERQRGNFPDRFSGHQFPNYSSELNVNALLLGDSALYLCASSFDRVGGHGYTFGSGTRLTVV.